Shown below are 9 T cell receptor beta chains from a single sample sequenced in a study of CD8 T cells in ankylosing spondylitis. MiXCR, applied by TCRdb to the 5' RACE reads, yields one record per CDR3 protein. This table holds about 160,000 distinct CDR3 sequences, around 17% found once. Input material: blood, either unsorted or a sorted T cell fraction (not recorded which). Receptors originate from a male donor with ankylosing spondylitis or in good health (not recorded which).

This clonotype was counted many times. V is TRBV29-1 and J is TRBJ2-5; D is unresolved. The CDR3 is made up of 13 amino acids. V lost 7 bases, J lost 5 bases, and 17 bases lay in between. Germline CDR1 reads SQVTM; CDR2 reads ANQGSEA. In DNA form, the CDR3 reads TGCAGCGCTGGGCCCCAAGTTGGGGAGACCCAGTACTTC. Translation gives CSAGPQVGETQYF.

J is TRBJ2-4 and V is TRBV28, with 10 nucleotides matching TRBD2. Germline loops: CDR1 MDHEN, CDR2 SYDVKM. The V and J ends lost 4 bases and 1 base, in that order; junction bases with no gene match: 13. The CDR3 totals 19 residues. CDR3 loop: CASSSRGLAVPGAKNIQYF. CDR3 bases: TGTGCCAGCAGTTCCCGTGGACTAGCGGTCCCAGGGGCCAAAAACATTCAGTACTTC.

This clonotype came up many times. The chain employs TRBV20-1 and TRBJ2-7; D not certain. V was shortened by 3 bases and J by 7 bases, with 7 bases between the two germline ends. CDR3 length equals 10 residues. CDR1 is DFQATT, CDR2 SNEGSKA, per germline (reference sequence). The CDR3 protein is CSASYGEQYF. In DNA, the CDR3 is TGCAGTGCTAGCTACGGGGAGCAGTACTTC.

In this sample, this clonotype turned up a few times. DNA of the CDR3: TGTGCCAGCAGCGTGGGACTAGCGGAAGATACGCAGTATTTT. Translating gives CASSVGLAEDTQYF. The chain recombines TRBV7-2 with TRBJ2-3; TRBD2 agrees at 11 bases. In germline, CDR1 is SGHTA, CDR2 FQGNSA. There are 14 residues in the CDR3. J lost 5 bases, V lost 5 bases, and 3 bases had no gene match.

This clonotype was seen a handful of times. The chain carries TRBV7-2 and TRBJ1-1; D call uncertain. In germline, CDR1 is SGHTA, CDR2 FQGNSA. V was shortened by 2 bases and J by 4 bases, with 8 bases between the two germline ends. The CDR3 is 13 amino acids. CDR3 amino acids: CASSLWEGTEAFF. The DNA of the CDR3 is TGTGCCAGCAGCTTATGGGAGGGCACTGAAGCTTTCTTT. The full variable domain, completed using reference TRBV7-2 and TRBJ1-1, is GAGVSQSPSNKVTEKGKDVELRCDPISGHTALYWYRQSLGQGLEFLIYFQGNSAPDKSGLPSDRFSAERTGGSVSTLTIQRTQQEDSAVYLCASSLWEGTEAFFGQGTRLTVV.

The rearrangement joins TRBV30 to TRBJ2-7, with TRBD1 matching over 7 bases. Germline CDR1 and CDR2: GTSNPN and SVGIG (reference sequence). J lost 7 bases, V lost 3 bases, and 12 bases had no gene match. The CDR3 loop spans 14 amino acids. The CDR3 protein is CAWSPRQGLGEQYF. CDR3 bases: TGTGCCTGGAGCCCCAGACAGGGTTTAGGAGAGCAGTACTTC.

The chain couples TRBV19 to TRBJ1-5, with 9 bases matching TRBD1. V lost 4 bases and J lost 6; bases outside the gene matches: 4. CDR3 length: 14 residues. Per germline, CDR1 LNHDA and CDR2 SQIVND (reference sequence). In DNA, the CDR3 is TGTGCCAGTAGTACCACAGGGGGCGTTCAGCCCCAGCATTTT. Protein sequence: CASSTTGGVQPQHF.

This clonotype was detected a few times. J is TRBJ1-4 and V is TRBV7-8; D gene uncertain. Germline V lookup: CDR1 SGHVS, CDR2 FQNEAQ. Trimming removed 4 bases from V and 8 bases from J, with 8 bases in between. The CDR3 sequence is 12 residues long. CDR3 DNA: TGTGCCAGCAGCTCGGGGTGGGAAAAACTGTTTTTT. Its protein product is CASSSGWEKLFF.

CDR3 protein: CASSLGLAGGAKNIQYF. CDR3 nucleotides: TGTGCCAGCAGCTTGGGACTAGCGGGAGGAGCCAAAAACATTCAGTACTTC. The gene calls are TRBV13 and TRBJ2-4; 15 bases are a match to TRBD2. The CDR3 has 17 amino acids. V lost 3 bases and J lost 0; bases outside the gene matches: 0. Germline CDR1 is PRHDT and CDR2 is FYEKMQ (reference sequence).